One TCR beta chain is described in this entry. The antigen remains undetermined. Deep was the level used in running the assay. Libraries were prepared by immunoSEQ multiplex PCR; TCRdb keeps only in-frame clonotypes and omits some of them. The data contain about 700,000 clones, around 72% of them singletons. V lost 0 bases and J lost 1, with 12 bases in between. This CDR3 spans 15 amino acids. Germline lookup yields CDR1 GTSNPN and CDR2 SVGIG (reference sequence). These data are taken from a study of shared clonotypes between healthy human individuals. Study details: Those who served as donors were a couple of women and three men between the ages of 18 and 49. Study results and caveats: The study found lower generation probabilities in non-shared clonotypes than in those shared by all four donors.

The sequence came from a woman in her 30s in good health. The sequencing input was memory CD4+ T cells sorted from blood. Described subset: CD45RA-negative fraction. The chain is built from TRBV30 and TRBJ1-1; tentatively, D is TRBD1 (5 bases). In nucleotides, the CDR3 is TGTGCCTGGAGTGTACGGGGACGGTCGAACACTGAAGCTTTCTTT. Translated, it gives CAWSVRGRSNTEAFF.